This TCR beta chain is from a study of T cell changes during pregnancy in multiple sclerosis. TCRdb's table, derived via immunoSEQ multiplex PCR, lists solely in-frame clones and lacks some. The sample holds tens of thousands of clones; 85% to 95% are singletons and the top ten take 0.35% to 0.45%. The ends lost 4 bases at V and 6 bases at J; junction bases unmatched: 3. This CDR3 is built from 13 residues. Germline V gives CDR1 SGHRS, CDR2 YFSETQ. Sequenced here: CD4+ T cells from peripheral blood mononuclear cells, sampled before pregnancy. The clonotype was recovered from a female donor with multiple sclerosis, enrolled in a pregnancy study. J is TRBJ2-1 and V is TRBV5-1; 8 bases are a match to TRBD2. CDR3 sequence reads: CASSPGTSNEQFF. The CDR3 coding sequence is TGCGCCAGCAGCCCGGGGACTAGCAATGAGCAGTTCTTC.